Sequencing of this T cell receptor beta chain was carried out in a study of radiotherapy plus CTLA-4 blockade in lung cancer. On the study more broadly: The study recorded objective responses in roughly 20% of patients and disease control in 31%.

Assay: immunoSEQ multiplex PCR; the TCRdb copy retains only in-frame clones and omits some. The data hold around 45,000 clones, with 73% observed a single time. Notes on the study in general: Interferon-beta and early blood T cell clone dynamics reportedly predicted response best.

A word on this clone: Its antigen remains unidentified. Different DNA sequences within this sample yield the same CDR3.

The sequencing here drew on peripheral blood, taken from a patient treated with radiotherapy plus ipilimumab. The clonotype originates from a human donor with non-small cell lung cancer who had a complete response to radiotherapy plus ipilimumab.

CDR3 DNA: TGCGCCAGCAGCTTGGCTCCAGGAAACTATGGCTACACCTTC. Protein sequence: CASSLAPGNYGYTF. The chain recombines TRBV5-1 with TRBJ1-2; D is ambiguous. The CDR3 runs 14 residues. Germline V gene data show CDR1 as SGHRS and CDR2 as YFSETQ. V gave up 0 bases and J gave up 2 bases, with 8 bases separating them.